This T cell receptor beta chain was captured in a study of Ad26.COV2.S vaccination and SARS-CoV-2 variants. Study-wide results and limits: The study found similar non-spike TCR breadth in vaccine and placebo recipients. Relative to placebo recipients, vaccine recipients exhibited elevated spike-specific TCR breadth.

Treatment of the sample: approximately 18 received Ad26.COV2.S at low or high dose, single or two shots; about 5 received placebo; per-sample allocation not given. All samples were drawn on day 63, counting from the first vaccine or placebo injection. Vaccine was an Ad26 vector expressing Wuhan-strain SARS-CoV-2 spike. This table comes from immunoSEQ multiplex PCR, and its TCRdb copy is limited to in-frame clones, with some not included. There are more than 300,000 clones in the sample; over 80% occur only once, and 2.1% lies in the top ten. Turning to this clone: The antigen is undetermined.

The TCR was taken from a person aged 18-65 years who received the Ad26.COV2.S COVID-19 vaccine or a placebo. The specimen comprised peripheral blood, sampled in a trial of Ad26.COV2.S vaccine versus placebo.

CDR3 DNA: TGTGCCAGCAGTTACTCGAGAGGGATTAACTATGGCTACACCTTC. This translates into CASSYSRGINYGYTF. The chain carries TRBV6-5 and TRBJ1-2; D is ambiguous. Trimming left V 0 bases short and J 1 base short, with 9 bases between. The germline V gene encodes CDR1 MNHEY and CDR2 SVGAGI. This CDR3 region has 15 residues.